A single sample is the source of the 18 T cell receptor beta chains below, sequenced in a study of identical twins. A single record per CDR3 protein comes from TCRdb applying MiXCR to the 5' RACE reads. Of about 530,000 distinct CDR3 sequences listed, 13% to 15% are singletons. Separately, the same data were catalogued under a study of yellow fever vaccine responses in identical twins.

Input material: CD4+ T cells sorted from blood. These receptors came from a woman between 18 and 30 years old in good health.

The chain links TRBV3-1 to TRBJ2-1, with 9 bases that match TRBD2. The V segment lost 7 bases and the J segment 7 bases; nucleotides outside the gene matches: 14. Per germline, CDR1 LGHDT and CDR2 YNNKEL (reference sequence). The CDR3 is 16 amino acids. The CDR3 DNA reads TGTGCCAGCAACCACCTCTGGAGTAGCGGGAGTAATGAGCAGTTCTTC. The encoded protein is CASNHLWSSGSNEQFF.

This chain links TRBV12-3 or TRBV12-4 with TRBJ2-5; 8 bases are a match to TRBD2. With 3 bases clipped from V and 3 bases from J, the junction kept 9 bases outside the gene matches. The CDR3 length is 16 residues. DNA of the CDR3: TGTGCCAGCAGTTTGATACTAGCGGAACGCAAAGAGACCCAGTACTTC. Its translation: CASSLILAERKETQYF.

The rearrangement joins TRBV4-1 to TRBJ2-5, with a weak D call TRBD2 (5 bases). The CDR3 runs to 15 residues. V was shortened by 1 base and J by 5 bases, with 14 bases between the two germline ends. CDR1 and CDR2 (germline): MGHRA, YSYEKL. As DNA, the CDR3 is TGCGCCAGCAGCCAAGCCGGCAGGAGGTCGGAGACCCAGTACTTC. Translated: CASSQAGRRSETQYF.

This clonotype was counted many times. The chain employs TRBV29-1 and TRBJ1-2, with D perhaps matching TRBD1 (5 bases). The CDR3 runs to 13 residues. Germline V gene lookup returns CDR1 SQVTM and CDR2 ANQGSEA. V dropped 7 bases and J dropped 8 bases, with 20 bases sitting between them. This CDR3 is CSATMAGSGGYTF. In nucleotides, the CDR3 is TGCAGCGCCACCATGGCAGGGTCCGGCGGCTACACCTTC.

This clonotype was seen just once. The rearrangement links TRBV7-8 to TRBJ2-2; D is possibly TRBD1 (6 bases). The CDR3 runs 13 residues. Germline-derived CDR1 and CDR2 are SGHVS and FQNEAQ. The V end lost 6 bases, the J end lost 3 bases, and 8 bases lay between the germline ends. This chain's CDR3 is CASRRGYTGELFF. As DNA, the CDR3 is TGTGCCAGCAGGAGGGGGTACACCGGGGAGCTGTTTTTT.

This clonotype was observed a few times. The J gene is TRBJ2-3, the V gene TRBV24-1, with 9 bases fitting TRBD2. Germline CDR1 is KGHDR and CDR2 is SFDVKD. The CDR3 runs 17 residues. The junction had 6 bases not matched to a gene; V was cut back by 3 bases and J by 0 bases. The CDR3 nucleotides are TGTGCCACCAGTGATATCCCAACTAGCGGGAGCACAGATACGCAGTATTTT. Translated, it gives CATSDIPTSGSTDTQYF.

This clonotype has at least ten counts. An end of the junction differs from the germline gene, which may be a read error. The rearrangement joins TRBV7-9 to TRBJ2-1; D is ambiguous. The CDR3 has 11 amino acids. Germline values: CDR1 SEHNR, CDR2 FQNEAQ (reference sequence). The CDR3 sequence: CASSLVGEQFF. In nucleotides, the CDR3 is TGCGCCAGCAGCTTGGTTGGGGAGCAGTTCTTC.

This sequence joins TRBV10-3 and TRBJ1-2; TRBD1 matches 9 bases. The CDR3 length is 12 residues. The J segment lost 4 bases and the V segment lost 8 bases, leaving 2 bases of the junction unmatched. Germline loops: CDR1 ENHRY, CDR2 SYGVKD. CDR3 coding DNA: TGTGCCATCGCGGGACAGGGCTATGGCTACACCTTC. Residues: CAIAGQGYGYTF.

This clonotype has a count of ten or more. The genes are TRBV6-1 and TRBJ2-3; 10 bases are a match to TRBD2. Germline lookup yields CDR1 MNHNS and CDR2 SASEGT. The length of the CDR3 is 17 residues. The V gene end was trimmed by 6 bases and the J gene end by 2 bases; junction bases not matched to a gene: 11. The CDR3 DNA reads TGTGCCAGCAGGAGTCTAACTAGCGGGATCAACACAGATACGCAGTATTTT. This sequence encodes CASRSLTSGINTDTQYF.

The gene calls are TRBV5-1 and TRBJ1-1; tentatively, D is TRBD1 (6 bases). Trimming took off 2 bases at V and 1 base at J, with 12 bases between the two ends. This CDR3 has 15 residues. CDR1 is SGHRS and CDR2 is YFSETQ in the germline V gene. CDR3 amino acids: CASSFRGQENTEAFF. In nucleotides, the CDR3 is TGCGCCAGCAGCTTTCGGGGACAAGAGAACACTGAAGCTTTCTTT.

This rearrangement joins TRBV4-1 to TRBJ2-2; possible D gene TRBD2, 6 bases. Germline CDR1 MGHRA, CDR2 YSYEKL. V lost 2 bases, J lost 4 bases, and 14 bases lay in between. The CDR3 runs to 16 residues. CDR3 in DNA: TGCGCCAGCAGCCAATCACGGGAGTACGGCACCGGGGAGCTGTTTTTT. Protein product: CASSQSREYGTGELFF.

This clonotype showed up just a few times. The V call is TRBV15, the J call TRBJ2-2; D might be TRBD1 (5 bases). Trimming pared 0 bases from V and 2 bases from J, leaving 16 bases between. Germline V lookup: CDR1 LNHNV, CDR2 YYDKDF (reference sequence). The CDR3 runs 18 residues. CDR3 residues: CATSRDMTDKSNTGELFF. The CDR3 DNA reads as TGTGCCACCAGCAGAGACATGACAGACAAATCCAACACCGGGGAGCTGTTTTTT.

This clonotype has a handful of counts. The DNA for the CDR3 is TGCGCCAGCAGCCAGAACCAGGGGGTAGGTTCATACAATGAGCAGTTCTTC. Encoded protein: CASSQNQGVGSYNEQFF. The chain is built from TRBV4-1 and TRBJ2-1; 7 nucleotides line up with TRBD1. Trimming removed 3 bases from V and 4 bases from J; junction bases left unmatched: 12. Germline CDR1 reads MGHRA; CDR2 reads YSYEKL. This CDR3 has 17 amino acids.

This clonotype appeared once. V gene TRBV18 combines with J gene TRBJ2-2; D gene uncertain. V lost 8 bases and J lost 1, with 14 bases in between. The germline V gene encodes CDR1 KGHSH and CDR2 LQKENI. CDR3 length equals 15 residues. DNA of the CDR3: TGTGCCAGCGGATCCACACACGGGAACACCGGGGAGCTGTTTTTT. Its protein product is CASGSTHGNTGELFF.

This clonotype appeared a few times. The chain couples TRBV10-3 to TRBJ2-1, with a tentative D call TRBD1 (6 bases). Trimming took 4 bases from V and 7 from J, leaving 17 bases between them. CDR1 and CDR2 from the germline V gene are ENHRY and SYGVKD. The CDR3 has 15 amino acids. The CDR3 reads CAISGSLERGNEQFF. The CDR3, as DNA: TGTGCCATCAGTGGATCACTAGAAAGGGGGAATGAGCAGTTCTTC.

This rearrangement joins TRBV2 to TRBJ2-2; tentative D call: TRBD2 (5 bases). The germline gives CDR1 SNHLY, CDR2 FYNNEI. V shed 4 bases and J shed 6 bases, with 18 bases lying between them. CDR3 size: 16 residues. CDR3 residues: CASSGVASSLPGELFF. The CDR3 DNA reads as TGTGCCAGCAGTGGGGTGGCTAGCTCCCTCCCCGGGGAGCTGTTTTTT.

This clonotype was seen only a few times. The V call is TRBV10-2, the J call TRBJ2-2; 7 positions agree with TRBD1. The CDR3 is made up of 15 amino acids. V shed 6 bases, J shed 5 bases, and the junction held 9 bases outside the gene matches. CDR1 is WSHSY, CDR2 SAAADI, per germline. The DNA for the CDR3 is TGCGCCAGCAGATCACAGGGGTCGGGAACCGGGGAGCTGTTTTTT. It yields the protein CASRSQGSGTGELFF.

The sample holds a few counts of this clonotype. The chain recombines TRBV12-3 or TRBV12-4 with TRBJ2-3, with TRBD2 matching 9 bases. The CDR3 is 16 residues long. V lost 5 bases and J lost 6; bases outside the gene matches: 12. CDR3 sequence (DNA): TGTGCCAGCAGTCGGGACTCGGGACTAGCCACTGATACGCAGTATTTT. Translating gives CASSRDSGLATDTQYF.